The 7 T cell receptor beta chains reported below all come from one sample, sequenced in a study of breast tumors, draining lymph nodes, adjacent tissues. A single record per CDR3 protein comes from TCRdb applying MiXCR to the multiplex PCR reads. The table records tens of thousands of distinct CDR3 sequences, approximately 28% of them present only once. Axillary draining lymph nodes of breast cancer patients supplied the node samples. The specimen was axillary lymph node tissue. All receptors derive from a female donor with breast cancer. Some clones in this sample may be carry-over from other donors' samples.

The chain carries TRBV30 and TRBJ1-1; no reliable D call. Trimming stripped 4 bases from V and 7 bases from J, with 19 bases between. This CDR3 region has 14 residues. Germline-derived CDR1 and CDR2 are GTSNPN and SVGIG (reference sequence). The CDR3 loop reads CAWTRLRESGEAFF. The CDR3 DNA reads as TGTGCCTGGACCAGACTGAGGGAGAGCGGTGAAGCTTTCTTT.

The chain carries TRBV7-9 and TRBJ2-7; D unresolved. Germline CDR1 is SEHNR and CDR2 is FQNEAQ (reference sequence). The V end lost 9 bases, the J end lost 0 bases, and 18 bases lay between the germline ends. This CDR3 contains 15 residues. The CDR3 spells CASSRALRSSYEQYF. CDR3 sequence (DNA): TGTGCCAGTAGCCGAGCCCTCCGTAGCTCCTACGAGCAGTACTTC.

This clonotype was seen a few times. The chain has TRBV4-3 and TRBJ1-1; the D gene is possibly TRBD1 (6 bases). The germline V gene has CDR1 LGHNA and CDR2 YSLEER. This CDR3 comprises 16 residues. V shed 1 base and J shed 4 bases, with 16 bases lying between them. In DNA form, the CDR3 reads TGCGCCAGCAGCCAAGTCTATCGGGGGCGGGCCACTGAAGCTTTCTTT. This encodes CASSQVYRGRATEAFF.

V gene TRBV28 combines with J gene TRBJ1-1; possibly TRBD1 for D (6 bases). The CDR3 length is 12 residues. Germline CDR1 is MDHEN and CDR2 is SYDVKM. Trimming pared 6 bases from V and 4 bases from J, leaving 9 bases between. The CDR3 DNA reads as TGTGCCAGCAGCTGGGGGGCCACTGAAGCTTTCTTT. Translating it yields CASSWGATEAFF.

The table lists this clonotype with many counts. The chain has TRBV5-8 and TRBJ2-7; unclear D gene. V shed 0 bases and J shed 1 base, with 5 bases lying between them. Germline V lookup: CDR1 SGHTS, CDR2 YDEGEE. The CDR3 covers 13 residues. The CDR3 protein is CASSLGSSYEQYF. As DNA, the CDR3 is TGTGCCAGCAGCTTGGGCAGTTCCTACGAGCAGTACTTC.

The table lists this clonotype with many counts. The chain uses TRBV5-1 and TRBJ2-1, with D perhaps assigned TRBD1 or TRBD2 (5 bases each). The CDR3 is made up of 15 amino acids. Germline CDR1 SGHRS, CDR2 YFSETQ. Deletions cut 0 bases from V and 10 bases from J, with 17 bases between. CDR3 DNA sequence: TGCGCCAGCAGCTTGGGACTTGGGGGAATTCGAGAGCAGTTCTTC. Amino acids: CASSLGLGGIREQFF.

This clonotype was detected many times. The chain carries TRBV4-2 and TRBJ2-2; D perhaps matches TRBD2 (6 bases). CDR3 length equals 17 residues. Germline V CDR1 and CDR2: LGHNA, YNFKEQ. Trimming cost V 0 bases and J 4 bases, with 15 bases left between them. The CDR3 is CASSQDPGQGGTGELFF. In DNA, the CDR3 is TGTGCCAGCAGCCAAGATCCAGGGCAGGGAGGCACCGGGGAGCTGTTTTTT.